The clone carrying this T cell receptor (beta chain) was recorded once. What it recognizes is unknown. This entry comes from a study of graft-versus-host responses after intestinal transplantation. Study context: Anti-thymocyte globulin induction preceded around 3 years of tacrolimus and steroid maintenance in all recipients.

Method: immunoSEQ multiplex PCR; TCRdb's copy keeps in-frame clones and lacks some. The sample shows some 110,000 clones, around nine tenths of them seen only once. Study-wide findings and caveats: GvH clones appeared in recipient marrow, some first in ileum or blood. Allografts of one patient group, those with graft-donor T cell macrochimerism, had high graft-versus-host to host-versus-graft clonal ratios.

CDR3 length equals 15 residues. After removal of 6 bases from V and 7 bases from J, the junction contained 11 bases not matched to a gene. CDR1 is MNHEY, CDR2 SVGAGI, per germline. The clonotype was recovered from a human donor who was the organ donor for an intestinal transplant. The chain employs TRBV6-5 and TRBJ2-3; 9 bases match TRBD1. Specimen: unstimulated CD4+ T cells sorted from spleen or lymph node cells, collected before transplant. The CDR3 sequence is CASRAGQGSGYTQYF. The CDR3 DNA is TGTGCCAGCAGGGCGGGACAGGGTTCGGGATATACGCAGTATTTT.